The rows below give T cell receptor beta chains drawn from one sample of a study of blood T cell repertoires in COVID-19. This table comes from immunoSEQ multiplex PCR, and its TCRdb copy is limited to in-frame clones, with some not included. Of under 500,000 clones in the sample, about 85% are singletons; the top ten hold under 2%. The sequencing sample was made of PBMCs or T cells enriched from blood (not recorded which). Every receptor here comes from a young woman with acute COVID-19. The CDR3 runs from the conserved cysteine through the conserved F or W. Each record gives: V gene, clone size, J gene, D gene, CDR3 DNA, CDR3 protein. A D gene is named only where the DNA matches it firmly. The listing skips clone size in some rows; elsewhere it reads once, few, many or a size class.

V: TRBV2
size: .
J: TRBJ1-3
D: .
DNA: TGTGCCAGTGGAGGGCCAGACTCTGGAAACACCATATATTTT
CDR3: CASGGPDSGNTIYF

V: TRBV15
size: .
J: TRBJ2-5
D: TRBD2
DNA: TGTGCCACCAGCAGAGATTTTTCTGCGGGAGGGCCTATTGAGACCCAGTACTTC
CDR3: CATSRDFSAGGPIETQYF

V: TRBV7-9
size: .
J: TRBJ2-2
D: .
DNA: TGTGCCAGCAGCCGCGAGGAGCTGTTTTTT
CDR3: CASSREELFF

V: TRBV5-4
size: .
J: TRBJ2-1
D: TRBD2
DNA: TGTGCCAGCAGCACAGGGACTAGCGTTGGTAATGAGCAGTTCTTC
CDR3: CASSTGTSVGNEQFF

V: TRBV19
size: .
J: TRBJ1-1
D: .
DNA: TGTGCCAGTAGTATACCGGGGTTGAACACTGAAGCTTTCTTT
CDR3: CASSIPGLNTEAFF

V: TRBV5-1
size: once
J: TRBJ2-2
D: .
DNA: TGCGCCAGCAGCTTGGGTGGGACACCGGGCACCGGGGAGCTGTTTTTT
CDR3: CASSLGGTPGTGELFF

V: TRBV2
size: once
J: TRBJ1-1
D: .
DNA: TGTGCCACCCACGCCGGCACTGAAGCTTTCTTT
CDR3: CATHAGTEAFF

V: TRBV19
size: .
J: TRBJ1-5
D: .
DNA: .
CDR3: CASSIWRRPRDDPQHF

V: TRBV18
size: .
J: TRBJ2-7
D: TRBD2
DNA: TGTGCCAGCTCACCGCTTTTAACTAGCGGGCGCTCCTACGAGCAGTACTTC
CDR3: CASSPLLTSGRSYEQYF

V: TRBV6-2/TRBV6-3
size: .
J: TRBJ2-3
D: TRBD2
DNA: TGTGCCAGCAGTGCGACTAGCGACCTCACAGATACGCAGTATTTT
CDR3: CASSATSDLTDTQYF

V: TRBV24-1
size: .
J: TRBJ1-5
D: .
DNA: TGTGCCACCAGTGATGCCTCGGGGGGCACTCAGCCCCAGCATTTT
CDR3: CATSDASGGTQPQHF

V: TRBV19
size: .
J: TRBJ2-2
D: TRBD2
DNA: TGTGCCAGTAAAGGATGGACTGGCGGGAGTGCCGGGGAGCTGTTTTTT
CDR3: CASKGWTGGSAGELFF

V: TRBV28
size: .
J: TRBJ1-2
D: TRBD1
DNA: TGTGCCAGCAGTGCATCCCAGGGGGCGAAGGGCTACACCTTC
CDR3: CASSASQGAKGYTF

V: TRBV28
size: .
J: TRBJ1-1
D: .
DNA: TGTGCCAGCATTAAGAGGGGACAAAACACTGAAGCTTTCTTT
CDR3: CASIKRGQNTEAFF

V: TRBV21-1
size: .
J: TRBJ1-4
D: .
DNA: TGTGCCATCCTGGACAGACGTAATGAAAAACTGTTTTTT
CDR3: CAILDRRNEKLFF

V: TRBV10-1
size: .
J: TRBJ2-3
D: TRBD2
DNA: TGCGCCAGCAGTGTCGGGGGGACAGATACGCAGTATTTT
CDR3: CASSVGGTDTQYF

V: TRBV11-3
size: .
J: TRBJ2-4
D: .
DNA: TGTGCCAGCAGCTTATCCGGGGTCCTAGCCAAAAACATTCAGTACTTC
CDR3: CASSLSGVLAKNIQYF

V: TRBV10-1
size: .
J: TRBJ2-4
D: .
DNA: TGCGCCAGCAGTGAGTCGTTAACAGGGCCCGCCAAAAACATTCAGTACTTC
CDR3: CASSESLTGPAKNIQYF

V: TRBV12-5
size: .
J: TRBJ2-7
D: TRBD1
DNA: TGTGCTAGTGGTTTGGTACGCCGCGACAGGGCCCACGAGCAGTACTTC
CDR3: CASGLVRRDRAHEQYF

V: TRBV4-1
size: .
J: TRBJ1-5
D: .
DNA: TGCGCCAGCAGCCAAGATACAAACCTCAATCAGCCCCAGCATTTT
CDR3: CASSQDTNLNQPQHF

V: TRBV19
size: .
J: TRBJ1-5
D: .
DNA: TGTGCCAGTAGTATAGGGCCGATAAGCAATCAGCCCCAGCATTTT
CDR3: CASSIGPISNQPQHF

V: TRBV10-2
size: .
J: TRBJ2-5
D: .
DNA: TGCGCCAGCAGTGCACCAGACCAAGAGACCCAGTACTTC
CDR3: CASSAPDQETQYF

V: TRBV6-5
size: .
J: TRBJ2-7
D: TRBD1
DNA: TGTGCCAGCAGTTCCAAGGGACAGTCCTCCTACGAGCAGTACTTC
CDR3: CASSSKGQSSYEQYF

V: TRBV18
size: once
J: TRBJ2-1
D: .
DNA: TGTGCCAGCTCACCGTACAGGGAGCATGAGCAGTTCTTC
CDR3: CASSPYREHEQFF

V: TRBV6-2/TRBV6-3
size: .
J: TRBJ1-2
D: TRBD1
DNA: TGTGCCAGCAGCAGGGACAGTTCCTATGGCTACACCTTC
CDR3: CASSRDSSYGYTF

V: TRBV10-3
size: few
J: TRBJ1-1
D: .
DNA: TGTGCCATCAGGGCAGGGATTAACACTGAAGCTTTCTTT
CDR3: CAIRAGINTEAFF

V: TRBV10-1
size: .
J: TRBJ2-7
D: .
DNA: TGCGCCAGCAGTGAGTCGAGGCGGGCTCGGGAGCAGTACTTC
CDR3: CASSESRRAREQYF

V: TRBV9
size: .
J: TRBJ2-7
D: TRBD1
DNA: TGTGCCAGCAGCGCCCAGGACAGGGCCCACGAGCAGTACTTC
CDR3: CASSAQDRAHEQYF

V: TRBV16
size: .
J: TRBJ2-2
D: .
DNA: TGTGCCAGCAGCCAATTTAGCACCGGGGAGCTGTTTTTT
CDR3: CASSQFSTGELFF

V: TRBV7-8
size: .
J: TRBJ1-5
D: .
DNA: TGTGCCAGCAGCTTAGATGGAGGGGATCAGCCCCAGCATTTT
CDR3: CASSLDGGDQPQHF

V: TRBV24-1
size: .
J: TRBJ2-3
D: TRBD1
DNA: TGTGCCACCAGGAGAGGGGGCGCGAAGACAGATACGCAGTATTTT
CDR3: CATRRGGAKTDTQYF

V: TRBV11-3
size: once
J: TRBJ2-2
D: .
DNA: TGTGCCAGCAGCTTAGATCGGGGCACCGGGGAGCTGTTTTTT
CDR3: CASSLDRGTGELFF

V: TRBV4-2
size: .
J: TRBJ1-4
D: TRBD1
DNA: TGTGCCAGCAGCCAAGGGGACAGGGTCCGGACTAATGAAAAACTGTTTTTT
CDR3: CASSQGDRVRTNEKLFF

V: TRBV28
size: .
J: TRBJ2-7
D: .
DNA: TGTGCCAGCAGCCGTTATTACGAGCAGTACTTC
CDR3: CASSRYYEQYF

V: TRBV11-2
size: .
J: TRBJ2-5
D: .
DNA: TGTGCCAGCAGCTTAAGTGAGGGAACTTTTTGGGAGACCCAGTACTTC
CDR3: CASSLSEGTFWETQYF

V: TRBV7-3
size: .
J: TRBJ2-5
D: TRBD1
DNA: TGTGCCAGCAGCGAATCCACGACAGGGGAAGGCGTGACCCAGTACTTC
CDR3: CASSESTTGEGVTQYF

V: TRBV7-2
size: .
J: TRBJ2-7
D: .
DNA: TGTGCCAGCAGCTTTGTGAGGGCGGCCTACGAGCAGTACTTC
CDR3: CASSFVRAAYEQYF

V: TRBV5-1
size: .
J: TRBJ1-2
D: .
DNA: TGCGCCAGCACCCAGGGGAACTATGGCTACACCTTC
CDR3: CASTQGNYGYTF

V: TRBV28
size: .
J: TRBJ2-3
D: .
DNA: TGTGCCAGCAGGAAACCGACGGGGAATACGCAGTATTTT
CDR3: CASRKPTGNTQYF

V: TRBV7-9
size: .
J: TRBJ1-1
D: TRBD1
DNA: TGTGCCAGCAGAAGGGGGCGGGACACTGAAGCTTTCTTT
CDR3: CASRRGRDTEAFF